The subject of this entry is one T cell receptor beta chain. Per the germline V gene, CDR1 is SQVTM and CDR2 is ANQGSEA. CDR3 length: 16 residues. With V trimmed by 5 bases and J by 6 bases, 13 bases remained unmatched. This record comes from a study of T cells after yellow fever vaccination. TCRdb reanalysed the 5' RACE reads using MiXCR and keeps one entry per CDR3 protein. The data hold around 310,000 distinct CDR3 sequences, with about 3.5% observed a single time. V and J are TRBV29-1 and TRBJ1-1, with 12 bases lining up with TRBD1. The specimen comprised PBMCs, sampled on the day of the yellow fever booster vaccination. The receptor comes from a man younger than 35 who received the YFV17D yellow fever vaccine. The CDR3: CSVHFSGQGAPAEAFF. DNA for the CDR3: TGCAGCGTTCACTTTTCGGGACAGGGGGCACCCGCTGAAGCTTTCTTT.